A selection of T cell receptor beta chains follows, all from one sample in a study of control samples from healthy donors and cancer patients. Profiling relied on immunoSEQ multiplex PCR, and the TCRdb table lists in-frame clones only, not all of them. The sample has under 30,000 clones, approximately 85% seen once. The specimen sequenced was PBMCs. The receptors were gathered from a woman aged 55-75 years with head and neck cancer. Each CDR3 is given with its conserved first and last residue. Only some rows state a clone size, as once, few, many or a class for expanded clones.

clone_size v_call cdr3_aa
NA TRBV27 CASSLAEPGLGYEQYF
NA TRBV6-1 CASSDPGHLSTDTQYF
few TRBV28 CATLLPGGGGYGYTF
NA TRBV21-1 CASSKQIVAAPGRKLFF
NA TRBV19 CASSQETGRKDTEAFF
few TRBV6-6 CASNRLRTGNSPLHF
NA TRBV6-6 CASSFSGRETQYF
NA TRBV4-2 CASSQEFGTTNTGELFF
few TRBV7-3 CASSASGTTGELFF
NA TRBV2 CASSDVGHDTGELFF
NA TRBV5-1 CASSTGTGRETQYF
NA TRBV12-3/TRBV12-4 CASSLGYKQPQHF
NA TRBV9 CASSAGTGYVQGYTF
NA TRBV5-1 CASSSRDPAFDTQYF
NA TRBV11-3 CASSLDSQGLNSPLHF
NA TRBV5-1 CASSQIGAVVYEQYF
few TRBV5-1 CASSLERGRGDGYTF
NA TRBV11-3 CASSLVAGSYEQYF
NA TRBV5-1 CASSFESGGMNTEAFF
NA TRBV10-2 CASSESRGRFYEQYF
NA TRBV7-2 CASSLAILPGGEAPLHF
NA TRBV7-9 CASSPLVTEAFF
once TRBV29-1 CSVELAGGTEAFF
NA TRBV24-1 CATSGGDRGLETQYF
NA TRBV15 CATSRDRQGGNYGYTF
NA TRBV3-1/TRBV3-2 CASSQGAPKGNEQFF
few TRBV28 CASSFFPGPLHF
NA TRBV9 CASSNLVNTEAFF
NA TRBV6-5 CASTTGVGTGELFF
NA TRBV5-6 CASSSWGWSPLHF
NA TRBV7-2 CASSFPGELFF
NA TRBV6-1 CASSEFSGAVGELFF
NA TRBV7-9 CASSLGDSNVLTF
once TRBV19 CASSNQGGETQYF
NA TRBV5-6 CASSTWDRHIQYF
NA TRBV5-6 CASSPLGEGTTEAFF
NA TRBV27 CASSLTGDGYTF
NA TRBV3-1/TRBV3-2 CASSLTGTGKETQYF
once TRBV6-6 CASSYRGQGADTQYF
NA TRBV6-5 CASSWTSGLGTGELFF
NA TRBV7-2 CASSRDSGANVLTF
NA TRBV10-3 CAITGSTSSGNTIYF
NA TRBV11-2 CASSSDRGTQYF
NA TRBV5-4 CASSLQGRENTEAFF
NA TRBV30 CAWSVQADAYNEQFF
NA TRBV29-1 CSVETAGTEAFF
NA TRBV18 CASSPRGPPRSEQYF
NA TRBV3-1/TRBV3-2 CASSQGRERYF
NA TRBV19 CATDDRGQWNTEAFF
NA TRBV11-2 CASSLDQGRYEQYF
NA TRBV24-1 CATRTNARDSTGELFF
NA TRBV5-1 CASSSGQGQETQYF
NA TRBV6-5 CASRPTSSSYNEQFF
once TRBV4-2 CASSQVGGRATDTQYF
NA TRBV21-1 CASSITGLYEQYF
once TRBV2 CASSEQGVSNQPQHF
NA TRBV11-3 CASSFGLTGAYGYTF
NA TRBV19 CASSTEGTHEKLFF
NA TRBV9 CASSVGSLNTDTQYF